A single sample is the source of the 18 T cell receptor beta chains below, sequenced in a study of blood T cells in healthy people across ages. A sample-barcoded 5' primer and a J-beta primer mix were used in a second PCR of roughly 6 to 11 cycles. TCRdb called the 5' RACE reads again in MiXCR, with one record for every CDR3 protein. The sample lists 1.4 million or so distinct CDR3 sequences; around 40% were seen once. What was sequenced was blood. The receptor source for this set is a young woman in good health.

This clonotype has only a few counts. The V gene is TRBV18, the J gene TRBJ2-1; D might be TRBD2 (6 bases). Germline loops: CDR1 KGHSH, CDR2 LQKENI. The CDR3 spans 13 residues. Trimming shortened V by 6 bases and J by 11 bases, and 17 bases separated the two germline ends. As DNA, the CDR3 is TGTGCCAGCTCCCCTCGGACTACCACAAAGCAGTTCTTC. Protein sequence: CASSPRTTTKQFF. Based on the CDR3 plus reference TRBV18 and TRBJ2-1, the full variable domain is NAGVMQNPRHLVRRRGQEARLRCSPMKGHSHVYWYRQLPEEGLKFMVYLQKENIIDESGMPKERFSAEFPKEGPSILRIQQVVRGDSAAYFCASSPRTTTKQFFGPGTRLTVL.

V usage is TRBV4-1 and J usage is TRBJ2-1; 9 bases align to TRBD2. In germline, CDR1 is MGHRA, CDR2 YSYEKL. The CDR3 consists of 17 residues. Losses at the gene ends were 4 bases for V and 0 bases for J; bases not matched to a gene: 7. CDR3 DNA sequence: TGCGCCAGCAGCCCGAGGAGCGGGGGGTTCTCCTACAATGAGCAGTTCTTC. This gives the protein CASSPRSGGFSYNEQFF.

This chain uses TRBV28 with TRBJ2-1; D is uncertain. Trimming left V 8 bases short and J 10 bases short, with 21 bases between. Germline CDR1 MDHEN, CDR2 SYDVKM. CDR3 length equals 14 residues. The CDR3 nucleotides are TGTGCCAGCGGCCCTGGAATCTCCTACTACGAGCAGTTCTTC. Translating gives CASGPGISYYEQFF.

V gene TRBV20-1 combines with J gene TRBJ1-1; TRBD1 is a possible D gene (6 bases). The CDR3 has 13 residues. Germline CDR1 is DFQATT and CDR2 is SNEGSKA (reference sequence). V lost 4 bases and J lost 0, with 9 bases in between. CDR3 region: CSATPGVNTEAFF. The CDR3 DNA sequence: TGCAGTGCTACCCCAGGGGTGAACACTGAAGCTTTCTTT.

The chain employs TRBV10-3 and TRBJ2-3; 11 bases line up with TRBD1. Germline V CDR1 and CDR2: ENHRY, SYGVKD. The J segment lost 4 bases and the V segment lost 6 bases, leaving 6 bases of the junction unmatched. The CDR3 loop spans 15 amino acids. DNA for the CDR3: TGTGCCATCAGACCCGGGACAGGGGGATCAGATACGCAGTATTTT. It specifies CAIRPGTGGSDTQYF.

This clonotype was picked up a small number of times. In DNA, the CDR3 is TGTGCCAGCAGCTTTAGTATAGCGGGAAGCAATGAGCAGTTCTTC. Translated: CASSFSIAGSNEQFF. The chain carries TRBV7-9 and TRBJ2-1, with 8 bases matching TRBD2. This CDR3 spans 15 amino acids. Losses at the gene ends were 3 bases for V and 6 bases for J; bases not matched to a gene: 7. Germline CDR1 reads SEHNR; CDR2 reads FQNEAQ (reference sequence).

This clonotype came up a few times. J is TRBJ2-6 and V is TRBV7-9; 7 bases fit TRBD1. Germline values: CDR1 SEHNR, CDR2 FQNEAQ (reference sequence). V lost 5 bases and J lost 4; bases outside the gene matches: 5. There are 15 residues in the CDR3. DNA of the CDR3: TGTGCCAGCAGCCCCCGGACAGGCGGGGCCAACGTCCTGACTTTC. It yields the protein CASSPRTGGANVLTF.

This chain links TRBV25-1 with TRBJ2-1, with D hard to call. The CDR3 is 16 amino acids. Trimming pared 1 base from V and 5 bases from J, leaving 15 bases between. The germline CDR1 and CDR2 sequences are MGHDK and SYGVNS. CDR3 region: CASSESLGRLDNEQFF. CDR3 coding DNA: TGTGCCAGCAGTGAATCTTTGGGCCGACTGGACAATGAGCAGTTCTTC.

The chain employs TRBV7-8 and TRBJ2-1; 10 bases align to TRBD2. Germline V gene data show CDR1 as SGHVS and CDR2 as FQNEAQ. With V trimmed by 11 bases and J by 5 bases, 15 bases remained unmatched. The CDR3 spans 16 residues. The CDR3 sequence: CADSLRLAGDHNEQFF. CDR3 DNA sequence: TGTGCCGACAGCTTGAGGCTAGCGGGAGACCACAATGAGCAGTTCTTC.

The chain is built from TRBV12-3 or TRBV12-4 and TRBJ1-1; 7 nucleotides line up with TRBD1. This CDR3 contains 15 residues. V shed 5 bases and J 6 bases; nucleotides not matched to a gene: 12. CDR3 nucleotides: TGTGCCAGCAGTCCCCTGACAGGGAAGGACTCTGAAGCTTTCTTT. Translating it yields CASSPLTGKDSEAFF.

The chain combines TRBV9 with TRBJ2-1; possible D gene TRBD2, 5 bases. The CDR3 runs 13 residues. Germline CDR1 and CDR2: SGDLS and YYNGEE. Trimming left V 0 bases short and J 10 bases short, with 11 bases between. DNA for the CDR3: TGTGCCAGCAGCGTAGCTTCAGACTACGAGCAGTTCTTC. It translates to CASSVASDYEQFF. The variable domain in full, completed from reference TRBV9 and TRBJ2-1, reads DSGVTQTPKHLITATGQRVTLRCSPRSGDLSVYWYQQSLDQGLQFLIQYYNGEERAKGNILERFSAQQFPDLHSELNLSSLELGDSALYFCASSVASDYEQFFGPGTRLTVL.

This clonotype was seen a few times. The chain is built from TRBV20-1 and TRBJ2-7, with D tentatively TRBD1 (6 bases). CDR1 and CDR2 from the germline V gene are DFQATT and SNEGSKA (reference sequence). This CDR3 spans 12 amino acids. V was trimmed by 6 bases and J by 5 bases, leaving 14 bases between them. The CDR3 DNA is TGCAGTGCCTCTCAGGGGATCGACGAGCAGTACTTC. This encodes CSASQGIDEQYF.

The DNA of the CDR3 is TGTGCCAGCAGCTCAGTAGTTGGGGATGAGCAGTTCTTC. The encoded protein is CASSSVVGDEQFF. The rearrangement joins TRBV7-9 to TRBJ2-1, with D uncertain. CDR1 and CDR2 from the germline V gene are SEHNR and FQNEAQ (reference sequence). The CDR3 is made up of 13 amino acids. Trimming shortened V by 4 bases and J by 8 bases, and 12 bases separated the two germline ends.

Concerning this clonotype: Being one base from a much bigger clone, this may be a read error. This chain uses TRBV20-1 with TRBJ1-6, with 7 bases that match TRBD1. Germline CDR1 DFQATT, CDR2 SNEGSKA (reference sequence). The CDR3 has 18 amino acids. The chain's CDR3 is CSARDQSHVGGTDSPPHF. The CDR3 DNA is TGCAGTGCTAGAGATCAAAGTCACGTAGGCGGGACAGATTCACCCCCCCACTTT.

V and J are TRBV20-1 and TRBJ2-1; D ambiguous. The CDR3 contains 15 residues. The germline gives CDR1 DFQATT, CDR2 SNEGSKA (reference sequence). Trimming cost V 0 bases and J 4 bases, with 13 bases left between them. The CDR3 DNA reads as TGCAGTGCTAGAGATCGTCCGGCAGGATACAATGAGCAGTTCTTC. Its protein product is CSARDRPAGYNEQFF.

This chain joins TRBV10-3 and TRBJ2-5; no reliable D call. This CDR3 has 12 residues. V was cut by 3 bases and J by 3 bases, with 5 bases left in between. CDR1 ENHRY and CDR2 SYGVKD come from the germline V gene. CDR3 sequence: CAISDVKETQYF. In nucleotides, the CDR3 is TGTGCCATCAGTGACGTTAAAGAGACCCAGTACTTC.

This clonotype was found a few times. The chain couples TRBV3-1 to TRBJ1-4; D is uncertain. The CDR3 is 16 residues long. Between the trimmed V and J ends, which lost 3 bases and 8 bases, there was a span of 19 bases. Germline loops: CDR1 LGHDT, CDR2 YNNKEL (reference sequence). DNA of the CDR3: TGTGCCAGCAGCCACTCTTTAGGGCCCGTGGGAGAAAAACTGTTTTTT. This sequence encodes CASSHSLGPVGEKLFF.

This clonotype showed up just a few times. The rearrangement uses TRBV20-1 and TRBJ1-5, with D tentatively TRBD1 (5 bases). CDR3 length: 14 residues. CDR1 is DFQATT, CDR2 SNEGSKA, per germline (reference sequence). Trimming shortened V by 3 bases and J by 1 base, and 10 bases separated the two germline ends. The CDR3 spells CSASAGDSNQPQHF. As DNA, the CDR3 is TGCAGTGCTAGCGCGGGGGACAGCAATCAGCCCCAGCATTTT.